This TCR beta chain was captured in a study of blood T cells in healthy people across ages. Trimming took off 3 bases at V and 4 bases at J, with 6 bases between the two ends. The V gene's germline CDR1 is ENHRY and CDR2 SYGVKD. This CDR3 is built from 12 residues. This clonotype was seen more than once but under ten times. Using a J-beta primer mix together with a sample-barcoded 5' primer, a second PCR was run for about 7 to 12 cycles. Via MiXCR, TCRdb re-called the 5' RACE reads, giving one row per CDR3 protein. Counted here are 1 million or so distinct CDR3 sequences, under 55% occurring once; the ten biggest clones make up around 18%.

The V gene is TRBV10-3, the J gene TRBJ1-1; D might be TRBD1 (5 bases). The sequence came from a woman aged 55-69 years in good health. The sequenced sample consisted of blood. CDR3 sequence (DNA): TGTGCCATCAGTGATGACAGCACTGAAGCTTTCTTT. Its protein is CAISDDSTEAFF.